This is a list of T cell receptor beta chains from one sample in a study of T-cell memory formation after mild COVID-19. TCRdb re-derived calls from the 5' RACE reads in MiXCR, one entry per CDR3 protein. The data show approximately 500,000 distinct CDR3 sequences, with around 25% seen just once and roughly an eighth held by the top ten. The sequenced material came from PBMCs or a T cell subset sorted from them (not recorded which). The receptors were gathered from an adult woman who had mild COVID-19 (a few samples of this study predate the infection). Cell type and time point are not known. The CDR3 runs from the conserved cysteine through the conserved F or W. D genes are given only for firm matches. The size entry is marked missing in some rows and otherwise reads once, few, many or a size class.

J | size | V | D | CDR3 | DNA
TRBJ2-1 | few | TRBV11-2 | TRBD2 | CASSGPDREGTSGYNEQFF | TGTGCCAGCAGCGGGCCGGACAGGGAGGGGACTAGCGGGTACAATGAGCAGTTCTTC
TRBJ2-5 | few | TRBV7-2 | NA | CASSETGTSPETQYF | TGTGCCAGCAGCGAAACCGGGACCTCCCCAGAGACCCAGTACTTC
TRBJ2-7 | few | TRBV10-3 | TRBD1 | CAISGQGYEQYF | TGTGCCATCAGTGGACAGGGCTACGAGCAGTACTTC
TRBJ2-3 | few | TRBV4-2 | TRBD2 | CASSQDPLAADTQYF | TGTGCCAGCAGCCAGGATCCTCTAGCGGCAGATACGCAGTATTTT
TRBJ2-1 | NA | TRBV24-1 | TRBD2 | CAATSGTYNEQFF | TGTGCCGCCACTAGCGGGACCTACAATGAGCAGTTCTTC
TRBJ2-7 | NA | TRBV12-3/TRBV12-4 | NA | CASSPNPLANYEQYF | TGTGCCAGCAGTCCGAATCCCCTAGCGAACTACGAGCAGTACTTC
TRBJ2-4 | few | TRBV10-3 | TRBD2 | CAISESLLAGGITKNIQYF | TGTGCCATCAGTGAGTCGTTGCTAGCGGGGGGGATTACCAAAAACATTCAGTACTTC
TRBJ2-7 | NA | TRBV7-9 | TRBD1 | CASSPDRGWGYEQYF | TGTGCCAGCAGCCCCGACAGGGGATGGGGCTACGAGCAGTACTTC
TRBJ1-4 | few | TRBV4-1 | TRBD1 | CASSQLGTAGEKLFF | TGCGCCAGCAGCCAACTTGGGACAGCGGGGGAAAAACTGTTTTTT
TRBJ2-4 | many | TRBV5-1 | TRBD1 | CASSWEGQAKYF | TGCGCCAGCAGCTGGGAAGGACAGGCAAAGTACTTC
TRBJ2-2 | few | TRBV20-1 | TRBD2 | CSASPTTGGRIGELFF | TGCAGTGCTAGCCCCACCACGGGGGGGCGTATCGGGGAGCTGTTTTTT